This T cell receptor (beta chain) was recovered during a study of blood T cell repertoires in COVID-19. Across the study: COVID-19 samples collected from the United States, Italy and Spain covered acute and convalescent phases. T cells, B-cell-depleted T cells, or PBMCs provided the cDNA or gDNA that served as material.

Germline CDR1 LNHDA, CDR2 SQIVND (reference sequence). Trimming removed 3 bases from V and 6 bases from J, with 10 bases in between. The CDR3 contains 13 residues. Many counts were recorded for this clone. Under the authors' procedure: Amplifying reference gene primers gave estimates of nucleated cell counts. The data were produced by immunoSEQ multiplex PCR, yet TCRdb's version contains in-frame clones alone and is incomplete. V, J and clone size derive from that table, while D and trimming were established from the DNA sequence. The table includes some 250,000 clones, roughly 90% detected once. The specimen sequenced was peripheral blood. The chain recombines TRBV19 with TRBJ2-3; D is possibly TRBD2 (5 bases). The clonotype originates from a man between 25 and 39 years old with active or convalescent COVID-19. CDR3 nucleotides: TGTGCCAGTAGTATGGGGAGTGGGGATACGCAGTATTTT. Protein product: CASSMGSGDTQYF.